Each of the 18 T cell receptor beta chains below was sequenced from the same sample in a study of somatic mutations in cytotoxic T cells in rheumatoid arthritis. Assay: immunoSEQ multiplex PCR; the TCRdb copy retains only in-frame clones and omits some. This table has a few thousand clones, 70% to 85% appearing once. What was sequenced was CD8+ T cells sorted from blood. These receptors all come from a woman aged 45-60 years with rheumatoid arthritis.

A few counts support this clone. V is TRBV9 and J is TRBJ2-1; a possible D gene is TRBD2 (5 bases). Germline CDR1 reads SGDLS; CDR2 reads YYNGEE. CDR3 length: 15 amino acids. The germline V and J ends were trimmed by 2 bases and 4 bases, with 13 bases remaining between them. CDR3 DNA sequence: TGTGCCAGCAGCGTCAGCGGTCTTGTTTACAATGAGCAGTTCTTC. It is translated as CASSVSGLVYNEQFF. Together with reference TRBV9 and TRBJ2-1, the CDR3 gives the full variable domain: DSGVTQTPKHLITATGQRVTLRCSPRSGDLSVYWYQQSLDQGLQFLIQYYNGEERAKGNILERFSAQQFPDLHSELNLSSLELGDSALYFCASSVSGLVYNEQFFGPGTRLTVL.

The sample holds a few counts of this clone. The V call is TRBV29-1, the J call TRBJ2-7; 8 nucleotides line up with TRBD1. Trimming took 6 bases from V and 3 from J; bases not matched to a gene: 10. This CDR3 has 14 residues. Germline V gives CDR1 SQVTM, CDR2 ANQGSEA. CDR3 region: CSVEVGDRSYEQYF. DNA of the CDR3: TGCAGCGTAGAGGTAGGGGACAGGAGCTACGAGCAGTACTTC.

The V call is TRBV5-4, the J call TRBJ2-7; no reliable D call. The V and J ends lost 0 bases and 5 bases respectively, with 6 bases between them. The CDR3 consists of 12 residues. Germline values: CDR1 SGHNT, CDR2 YYREEE (reference sequence). CDR3 DNA sequence: TGTGCCAGCAGCTTGGGAGAGGACGAGCAGTACTTC. Translation: CASSLGEDEQYF. The full variable domain, with the rest looked up from reference TRBV5-4 and TRBJ2-7, is ETGVTQSPTHLIKTRGQQVTLRCSSQSGHNTVSWYQQALGQGPQFIFQYYREEENGRGNFPPRFSGLQFPNYSSELNVNALELDDSALYLCASSLGEDEQYFGPGTRLTVT.

In nucleotides, the CDR3 is TGTGCCAGCAGTCCGCCCGGGGGGACGAGAAACATTCAGTACTTC. Amino acids: CASSPPGGTRNIQYF. J is TRBJ2-4 and V is TRBV27, with 7 bases that match TRBD2. This CDR3 comprises 15 residues. V lost 5 bases and J lost 6; bases outside the gene matches: 10. The germline CDR1 and CDR2 sequences are MNHEY and SMNVEV (reference sequence).

This chain joins TRBV27 and TRBJ2-4; 7 bases line up with TRBD2. Germline assignment: CDR1 MNHEY and CDR2 SMNVEV (reference sequence). V lost 3 bases, J lost 2 bases, and 1 base stayed unmatched. CDR3 length equals 14 residues. The CDR3 DNA reads TGTGCCAGCAGTTTCGGGGGGTCCAAAAACATTCAGTACTTC. Translated, it gives CASSFGGSKNIQYF.

V usage is TRBV27 and J usage is TRBJ2-1; 10 bases agree with TRBD2. Germline CDR1 reads MNHEY; CDR2 reads SMNVEV (reference sequence). The CDR3 is 15 residues long. V lost 7 bases to trimming and J lost 6 bases; unmatched junction nucleotides: 9. This CDR3 reads CASTWGASGSNEQFF. The CDR3 DNA sequence: TGTGCCAGCACCTGGGGAGCTAGCGGGAGCAATGAGCAGTTCTTC.

The chain uses TRBV28 and TRBJ1-2, with TRBD1 matching 8 bases. With 3 bases clipped from V and 1 base from J, the junction kept 7 bases outside the gene matches. CDR1 and CDR2 (germline): MDHEN, SYDVKM. This CDR3 comprises 16 residues. As DNA, the CDR3 is TGTGCCAGCAGTTTGGTCCCGACAGGGGATAACTATGGCTACACCTTC. Its translation is CASSLVPTGDNYGYTF.

The genes are TRBV27 and TRBJ2-7; D ambiguous. The CDR3 contains 11 residues. The V gene lost 4 bases and the J gene lost 3 bases, with 4 bases spanning the gap. Germline V gene data show CDR1 as MNHEY and CDR2 as SMNVEV (reference sequence). Here the CDR3 reads CASSSGYEQYF. CDR3 sequence (DNA): TGTGCCAGCAGTTCCGGCTACGAGCAGTACTTC.

The chain links TRBV6-5 to TRBJ1-2; 12 bases are shared with TRBD1. V was pared by 6 bases and J by 7 bases, with 9 bases of the junction left unmatched. Germline CDR1 MNHEY, CDR2 SVGAGI. The CDR3 runs 15 residues. CDR3 sequence reads: CASSSPGQGALGYTF. Here the CDR3 DNA reads TGTGCCAGCAGCTCTCCGGGACAGGGGGCTCTTGGCTACACCTTC.

The gene calls are TRBV7-9 and TRBJ2-1, with 11 positions matching TRBD2. The CDR3 is 14 residues long. With V trimmed by 5 bases and J by 9 bases, 6 bases remained unmatched. Germline CDR1 reads SEHNR; CDR2 reads FQNEAQ (reference sequence). In nucleotides, the CDR3 is TGTGCCAGCAGCGCCTTAGCGGGAGGGAGTGAGCAGTTCTTC. Its protein product is CASSALAGGSEQFF.

The rearrangement joins TRBV7-6 to TRBJ1-2; a weak D match, TRBD1 (6 bases). Trimming stripped 5 bases from V and 7 bases from J, with 14 bases between. The CDR3 spans 13 residues. The V gene's germline CDR1 is SGHVS and CDR2 FNYEAQ. As DNA, the CDR3 is TGTGCCAGCAGCCTCCCGACAGGTCCTGGCTACACCTTC. Residues: CASSLPTGPGYTF.

The chain combines TRBV27 with TRBJ1-2; no definite D call. V was pared by 3 bases and J by 0 bases, with 5 bases between. The germline CDR1 and CDR2 sequences are MNHEY and SMNVEV (reference sequence). The CDR3 loop spans 13 amino acids. The CDR3 coding sequence is TGTGCCAGCAGTTTCCCCTCTAACTATGGCTACACCTTC. This gives the protein CASSFPSNYGYTF.

The sample holds one count of this clone. The CDR3 DNA reads as TGTGCCAGCAGACCGACAGGGTCCACTGAAGCTTTCTTT. Translated: CASRPTGSTEAFF. V gene TRBV5-4 combines with J gene TRBJ1-1; 7 bases match TRBD1. This CDR3 region has 13 residues. V lost 5 bases, J lost 4 bases, and 5 bases stayed unmatched. Germline V gene sequence: CDR1 SGHNT, CDR2 YYREEE (reference sequence).

The chain links TRBV18 to TRBJ2-7; D is perhaps TRBD1 (5 bases). V was trimmed by 3 bases and J by 6 bases, leaving 12 bases between them. CDR1 is KGHSH, CDR2 LQKENI, per germline. The CDR3 covers 13 residues. The CDR3 bases are TGTGCCAGCTCACCGGGGCAGTCTTCCGAGCAGTACTTC. Residues: CASSPGQSSEQYF.

The CDR3 coding sequence is TGTGCCAGCAGCTTCGTTTCGGGGGCCGGGGAGCTGTTTTTT. The encoded protein is CASSFVSGAGELFF. This chain links TRBV11-2 with TRBJ2-2, with TRBD2 as a possible D gene (6 bases). Between the trimmed V and J ends, which lost 3 bases and 6 bases, there was a span of 11 bases. Germline lookup yields CDR1 SGHAT and CDR2 FQNNGV. The CDR3 is made up of 14 amino acids. The complete variable domain, with remaining parts taken from reference TRBV11-2 and TRBJ2-2, reads EAGVAQSPRYKIIEKRQSVAFWCNPISGHATLYWYQQILGQGPKLLIQFQNNGVVDDSQLPKDRFSAERLKGVDSTLKIQPAKLEDSAVYLCASSFVSGAGELFFGEGSRLTVL.

This clone was observed a handful of times. The CDR3 DNA reads as TGTGCCAGCAGCTTGGGGGACACGATTGAAGCTTTCTTT. Translation gives CASSLGDTIEAFF. V is TRBV5-6 and J is TRBJ1-1; D might be TRBD1 (6 bases). Looked up from germline, CDR1 is SGHDT and CDR2 is YYEEEE. The CDR3 runs to 13 residues. V was clipped by 0 bases and J by 7 bases, with 10 bases between them.

The rearrangement joins TRBV9 to TRBJ2-2; TRBD2 matches at 9 bases. Looked up from germline, CDR1 is SGDLS and CDR2 is YYNGEE. This CDR3 is 15 amino acids long. The J segment lost 0 bases and the V segment lost 4 bases, leaving 1 base of the junction unmatched. The CDR3 here is CASSPSGTNTGELFF. CDR3 nucleotides: TGTGCCAGCAGCCCTAGCGGGACGAACACCGGGGAGCTGTTTTTT.

This clone was observed a handful of times. The rearrangement joins TRBV19 to TRBJ1-1, with 7 nucleotides matching TRBD1. V was pared by 5 bases and J by 4 bases, with 10 bases of the junction left unmatched. Per germline, CDR1 LNHDA and CDR2 SQIVND (reference sequence). The CDR3 is 15 residues long. This CDR3 is CASSPSRGVSTEAFF. Here the CDR3 DNA reads TGTGCCAGTAGTCCGAGCAGGGGGGTGAGCACTGAAGCTTTCTTT.